Listed below are T cell receptor beta chains from one sample, sequenced in a study of OX40 agonist ivuxolimab in advanced cancers. Produced via immunoSEQ multiplex PCR; TCRdb's table is partial and in-frame only. The sample has tens of thousands of clones; about 80% are singletons. The sample was CD4+ or CD8+ T cells sorted from blood, taken in a trial of the OX40 agonist ivuxolimab. These receptors originate from an adult with an advanced solid tumor such as melanoma, head and neck, liver or kidney cancer. Each CDR3 is given without its conserved first and last residue. Fields, in order: V gene, clone size, CDR3 protein. Size is stated for part of the rows, as once, few or many counts, or as a class when the clone is expanded.

TRBV18 NA ASSPEAVDTQY
TRBV13 NA ASSITSGGAREQF
TRBV4-1 NA ASSQVGLASEQY
TRBV27 NA ASRRRGTRGETQY
TRBV25-1 NA ASTGAGTVFGYT
TRBV7-9 NA ASSLDPARNSPLH
TRBV19 NA ASSIMETQY
TRBV9 NA ASSVIGLAQQETQY
TRBV6-6 NA ASSFLGASTDTQY
TRBV2 many ASSPNSYGYT
TRBV10-3 few AIRERGGTEAF
TRBV6-5 NA ASSYIRDQETQY
TRBV12-5 NA ASDPGAGGLGDTQY
TRBV30 NA AWSPLGFEQF
TRBV11-2 NA ASSLGAAQEQF
TRBV11-2 NA ASSLVWSTEAF
TRBV14 NA ASSQRGRVGTQY
TRBV5-6 NA ASSLPGTRDYT
TRBV18 NA ASSPPVGEQY
TRBV7-9 NA ASSKRGNTEAF
TRBV5-1 NA ASSFGTINEKLF
TRBV20-1 NA SATELRQF
TRBV7-7 NA ASSLDRGDTGELF
TRBV2 few ASREDGGYT
TRBV19 NA ASRPLDRDTNYGYT
TRBV6-5 NA ASSYSGASSSYEQY
TRBV19 once ASSTYRRSTTGANVLT
TRBV7-9 NA ASSLGSGTMNTEAF
TRBV18 NA ASSPIQGVYEQY
TRBV7-9 NA ASSFPSRAKNIQY
TRBV7-9 NA ASSLEGTSGGPYYNEQF
TRBV29-1 NA SVDQGTDTQY
TRBV6-1 NA ASSEAGAAGGRGYT
TRBV16 few ASSQYGHSPVAKNIQY
TRBV5-8 NA ASSWTGPTNEKLF
TRBV7-8 NA ASSRYRGIYGYT
TRBV5-6 NA ASSLGGDFYEQY
TRBV29-1 NA SVELGTGSYERY
TRBV4-1 few ASSQIDRSYEQY
TRBV27 NA ASSLRARAGQPQH
TRBV2 NA ASRGTSSGNTIY
TRBV19 NA ASSIDIGVQETQY
TRBV18 NA ASSPPGLATGNEQF
TRBV29-1 NA SVSGDRGFNTEAF
TRBV27 NA ASSLLYTDTQY
TRBV6-1 NA ASSGKTGVGDSPLH
TRBV25-1 NA ASRRTGGPYEQY
TRBV30 NA AWVRGGTGANVLT